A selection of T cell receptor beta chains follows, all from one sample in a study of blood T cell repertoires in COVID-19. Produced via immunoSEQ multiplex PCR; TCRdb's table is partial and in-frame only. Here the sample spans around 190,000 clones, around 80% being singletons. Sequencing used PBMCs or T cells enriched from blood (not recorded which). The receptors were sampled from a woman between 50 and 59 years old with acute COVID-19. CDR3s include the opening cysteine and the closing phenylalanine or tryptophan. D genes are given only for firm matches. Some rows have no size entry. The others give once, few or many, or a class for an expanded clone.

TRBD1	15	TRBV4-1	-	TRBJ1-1	TGCGCCAGCAGCCCCGATACAGGGGGCTCAGGCGAAGCTTTCTTT	CASSPDTGGSGEAFF
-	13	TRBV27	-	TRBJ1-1	TGTGCCAGCAGACTCATCCCGGGAACTGAAGCTTTCTTT	CASRLIPGTEAFF
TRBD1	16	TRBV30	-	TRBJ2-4	TGTGCCTGGGCCCCGGGACAGGGGGTAGCCAAAAACATTCAGTACTTC	CAWAPGQGVAKNIQYF
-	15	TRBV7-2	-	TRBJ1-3	TGTGCCAGCGGAAGACAGCAACTCTCTGGAAACACCATATATTTT	CASGRQQLSGNTIYF
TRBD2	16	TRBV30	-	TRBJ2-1	TGTGCCTGGGGTAAACTAGCGGGGGGGCTCGTCAATGAGCAGTTCTTC	CAWGKLAGGLVNEQFF
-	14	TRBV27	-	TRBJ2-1	TGTGCCAGCAGTGAGGGTGGGGCCTACAATGAGCAGTTCTTC	CASSEGGAYNEQFF
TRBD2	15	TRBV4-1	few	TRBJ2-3	TGCGCCAGCAGGCCCACGGACGGGGGGGCGGATACGCAGTATTTT	CASRPTDGGADTQYF
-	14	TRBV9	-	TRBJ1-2	TGTGCCAGCAGCCCCCACCAAGTTGAGGGTGGCTACACCTTC	CASSPHQVEGGYTF
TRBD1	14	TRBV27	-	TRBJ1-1	TGTGCCAGCAGATTCGGGACAGCGAACACTGAAGCTTTCTTT	CASRFGTANTEAFF
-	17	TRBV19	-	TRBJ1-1	TGTGCCAGTAGTATAGATCCAGGTTCACGGGCGGGTACTGAAGCTTTCTTT	CASSIDPGSRAGTEAFF
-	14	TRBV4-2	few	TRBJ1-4	TGTGCCAGCAGCCAAAGCAGGGGTAATGAAAAACTGTTTTTT	CASSQSRGNEKLFF
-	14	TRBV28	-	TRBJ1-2	TGTGCCAGCAGTCCCCGGGCGGGCCCCTTCGTCTACACCTTC	CASSPRAGPFVYTF
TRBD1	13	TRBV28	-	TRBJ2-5	TGTGCCAGCAGTACAGGGGCCGGTGAGACCCAGTACTTC	CASSTGAGETQYF
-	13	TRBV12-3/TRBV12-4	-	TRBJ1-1	TGTGCCAGCAGTTTTTGGCCGAACACTGAAGCTTTCTTT	CASSFWPNTEAFF
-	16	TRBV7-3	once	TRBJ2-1	TGTGCCAGCAGCCGAGGCGGGGTGCGGTTTGTCAATGAGCAGTTCTTC	CASSRGGVRFVNEQFF
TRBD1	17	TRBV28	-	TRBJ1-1	TGTGCCAGCAGCCTCCTCGGGACAGGGGGCGCGGACACTGAAGCTTTCTTT	CASSLLGTGGADTEAFF
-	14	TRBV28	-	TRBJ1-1	TGTGCCAGCGCTCGGGGGGGTTGGGGGACTGAAGCTTTCTTT	CASARGGWGTEAFF